This T cell receptor beta chain was recovered during a study of shared T cell receptors in the human thymus. Some clones are missing from TCRdb's copy, which holds only in-frame ones; the method was immunoSEQ multiplex PCR. The data show roughly 500,000 clones, approximately 78% seen once. Trimming stripped 0 bases from V and 4 bases from J, with 9 bases between. This CDR3 contains 13 residues. Germline V gives CDR1 SQVTM, CDR2 ANQGSEA. Another study also made use of these data, one on human thymus T cells. That source notes: Healthy Finnish infants undergoing corrective surgery for congenital heart defects provided the donor material. The authors found apparently biased V and J gene usage in thymic and blood repertoires. Among unrelated individuals, related research reported thymic repertoires that overlapped highly.

This clonotype originated in a boy in the first two years of life with a congenital heart defect. The chain is built from TRBV29-1 and TRBJ1-1; maybe TRBD1 (5 bases). The specimen sequenced was thymocytes. CDR3 sequence reads: CSVEEGQVTEAFF. CDR3 in DNA: TGCAGCGTTGAAGAGGGGCAGGTCACTGAAGCTTTCTTT.